Given below is one T cell receptor (beta chain) in context. What it binds is not known. The sample has other DNA sequences that encode this CDR3 too. The data belong to a study of beta chain features in type 1 diabetes. The CDR3 spans 12 residues. Germline V gives CDR1 LGHNA, CDR2 YSLEER. Trimming removed 0 bases at V and 6 bases at J, with 3 bases between. General study points: Naive, central memory and Treg TCRB repertoires appeared more alike in patients than in healthy donors.

The sequenced template was cDNA made from the entire isolated RNA. The table came from immunoSEQ multiplex PCR; TCRdb's copy has only in-frame clones and leaves some out. The top ten clones hold about 0.034% of a sample with about 410,000 clones, about 15% of them seen once. Sorting based on CD45RO/CCR7/CD25/CD127/CD95/CD27 separated CD4+ naive, central memory, regulatory and stem cell-like memory cells. This clonotype was obtained from a young man in good health. The sequenced material came from naive CD4+ T cells from blood. J is TRBJ2-1 and V is TRBV4-3, with D hard to call. The CDR3 loop reads CASSQDRNEQFF. The CDR3 DNA reads as TGCGCCAGCAGCCAAGACCGCAATGAGCAGTTCTTC.